What follows is one T cell receptor beta chain and its context. The antigen is unknown. Up to 500,000 reads were sequenced per sample. Only in-frame clones appear in the TCRdb table, and some are missing; sequencing was by immunoSEQ multiplex PCR. The repertoire has 30,000 or so clones, roughly 86% of them found once; the top ten carry about 4.5%. CDR3 size: 14 residues. Germline lookup yields CDR1 GTSNPN and CDR2 SVGIG (reference sequence). Trimming cost V 4 bases and J 2 bases; bases outside gene matches: 5. The sample originates from a study of pediatric ulcerative colitis. Study conclusions and caveats: A couple of rectal clonotypes were found only in ulcerative colitis patients, all of them. Total lymphocyte DNA, not sorted subsets, was the template. Substantially fewer templates came from a couple of patients' blood samples.

This chain uses TRBV30 with TRBJ1-2, with 9 bases that match TRBD1. The clonotype comes from a boy aged 5-17 years with severe ulcerative colitis. The sequenced material came from blood. The CDR3 DNA is TGTGCCTGGATCACAGGGGGCCGGAACTATGGCTACACCTTC. It specifies CAWITGGRNYGYTF.